The clone carrying this T cell receptor beta chain was seen repeatedly, ten times or more. The antigen is unknown. The sample originates from a study of T cells in Graves' hyperthyroidism and ophthalmopathy. Germline V lookup: CDR1 SEHNR, CDR2 FQNEAQ (reference sequence). The CDR3 consists of 16 residues. V lost 4 bases and J 7 bases, leaving 23 bases between the germline ends. Diagnoses were made from clinical symptoms, serum measures (thyroxine and TRAb), thyroid ultrasound and orbital computed tomography. PBMCs came from around 9.7 ml fresh peripheral blood. What was amplified from RNA transcripts were TCR beta CDR3 regions. HTBI primers drove first-round RT-PCR of the TCR CDR3. MiXCR, applied by TCRdb to the multiplex PCR reads, yields one record per CDR3 protein. This table holds 350,000 or so distinct CDR3 sequences, about a sixth found once. Study findings and constraints: Blood also carried most thyroid clonotypes expanded above 0.001.

The sequenced sample consisted of blood. The sequence came from a woman aged 25-40 years with Graves' hyperthyroidism that later progressed to Graves' ophthalmopathy. The genes are TRBV7-9 and TRBJ2-7, with D tentatively TRBD1 or TRBD2 (6 bases each). Here the CDR3 reads CASSYTGAGAAGEQYF. The DNA for the CDR3 is TGTGCCAGCAGCTACACCGGCGCAGGGGCTGCGGGAGAGCAGTACTTC.